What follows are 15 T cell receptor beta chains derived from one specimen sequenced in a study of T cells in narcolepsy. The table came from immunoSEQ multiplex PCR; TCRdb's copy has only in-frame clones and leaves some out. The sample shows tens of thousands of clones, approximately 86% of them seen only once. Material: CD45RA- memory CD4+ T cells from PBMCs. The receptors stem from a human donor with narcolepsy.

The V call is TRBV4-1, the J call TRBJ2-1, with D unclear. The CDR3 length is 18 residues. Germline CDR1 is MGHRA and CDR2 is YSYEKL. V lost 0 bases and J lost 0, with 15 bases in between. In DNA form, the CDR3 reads TGCGCCAGCAGCCAAGATCTGGCAGCGTTATCCTCCTACAATGAGCAGTTCTTC. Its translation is CASSQDLAALSSYNEQFF.

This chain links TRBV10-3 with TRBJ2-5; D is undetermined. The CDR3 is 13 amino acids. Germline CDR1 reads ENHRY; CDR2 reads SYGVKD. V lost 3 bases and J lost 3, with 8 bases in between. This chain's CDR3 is CAISDRKEETQYF. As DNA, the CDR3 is TGTGCCATCAGTGATCGCAAGGAAGAGACCCAGTACTTC.

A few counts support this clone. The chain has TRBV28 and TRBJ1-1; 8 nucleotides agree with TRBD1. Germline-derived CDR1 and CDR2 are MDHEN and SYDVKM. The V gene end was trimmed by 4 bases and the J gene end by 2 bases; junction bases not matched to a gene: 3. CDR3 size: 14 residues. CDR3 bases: TGTGCCAGCAGTTCCACAGGGGGAAACACTGAAGCTTTCTTT. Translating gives CASSSTGGNTEAFF.

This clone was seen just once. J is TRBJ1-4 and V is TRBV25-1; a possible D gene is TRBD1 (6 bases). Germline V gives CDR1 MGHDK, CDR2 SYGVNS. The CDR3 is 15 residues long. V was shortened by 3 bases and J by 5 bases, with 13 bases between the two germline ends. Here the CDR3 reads CASSDTGNPNEKLFF. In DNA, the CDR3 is TGTGCCAGCAGTGATACAGGGAACCCCAATGAAAAACTGTTTTTT.

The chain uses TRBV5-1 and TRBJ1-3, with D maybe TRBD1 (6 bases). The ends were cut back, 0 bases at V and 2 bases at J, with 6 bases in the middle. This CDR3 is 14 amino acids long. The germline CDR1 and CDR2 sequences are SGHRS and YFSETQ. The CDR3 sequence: CASSLDRAGNTIYF. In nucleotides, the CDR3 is TGCGCCAGCAGCTTGGACAGGGCTGGAAACACCATATATTTT.

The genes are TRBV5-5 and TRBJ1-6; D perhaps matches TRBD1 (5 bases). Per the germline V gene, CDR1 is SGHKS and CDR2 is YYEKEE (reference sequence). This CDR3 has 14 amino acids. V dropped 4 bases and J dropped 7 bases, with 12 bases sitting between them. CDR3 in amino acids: CASSGGTDNSPLHF. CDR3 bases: TGTGCCAGCAGCGGCGGGACTGACAATTCACCCCTCCACTTT.

CDR3 nucleotides: TGTGCCAGCAGCTTTGGACTAGCGGAAGAGACCCAGTACTTC. Residues: CASSFGLAEETQYF. This rearrangement joins TRBV11-1 to TRBJ2-5, with 10 bases aligning to TRBD2. This CDR3 is 14 amino acids long. V was clipped by 3 bases and J by 3 bases; unmatched bases: 1. CDR1 SGHAT and CDR2 FQDESV come from the germline V gene (reference sequence).

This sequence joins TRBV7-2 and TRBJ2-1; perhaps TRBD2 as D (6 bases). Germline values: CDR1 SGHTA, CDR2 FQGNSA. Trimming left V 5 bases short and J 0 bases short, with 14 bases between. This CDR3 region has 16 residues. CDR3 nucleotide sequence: TGTGCCAGCAGCCCGCACGAGCGGGCCTCCTACAATGAGCAGTTCTTC. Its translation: CASSPHERASYNEQFF.

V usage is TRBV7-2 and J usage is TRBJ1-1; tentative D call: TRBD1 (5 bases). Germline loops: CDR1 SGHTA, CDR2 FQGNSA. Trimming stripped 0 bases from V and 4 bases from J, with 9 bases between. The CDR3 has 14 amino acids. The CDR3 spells CASSLAGGSTEAFF. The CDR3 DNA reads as TGTGCCAGCAGCTTAGCGGGGGGAAGCACTGAAGCTTTCTTT.

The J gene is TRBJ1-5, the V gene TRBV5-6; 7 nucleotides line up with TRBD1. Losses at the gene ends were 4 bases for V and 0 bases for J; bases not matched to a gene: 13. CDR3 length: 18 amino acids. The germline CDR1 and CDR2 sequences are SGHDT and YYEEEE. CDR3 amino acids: CASSLGGDSAYSNQPQHF. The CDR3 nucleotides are TGTGCCAGCAGCCTTGGGGGGGACAGCGCCTATAGCAATCAGCCCCAGCATTTT.

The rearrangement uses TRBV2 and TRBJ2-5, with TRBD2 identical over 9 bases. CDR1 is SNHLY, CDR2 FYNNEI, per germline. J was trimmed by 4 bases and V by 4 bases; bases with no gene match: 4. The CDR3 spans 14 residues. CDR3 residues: CASSVGLARETQYF. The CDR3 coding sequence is TGTGCCAGCAGTGTAGGACTAGCGAGAGAGACCCAGTACTTC.

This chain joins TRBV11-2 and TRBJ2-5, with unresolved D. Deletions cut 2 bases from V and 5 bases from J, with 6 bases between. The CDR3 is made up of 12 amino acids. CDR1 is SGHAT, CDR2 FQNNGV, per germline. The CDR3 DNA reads TGTGCCAGCAGCTTAAGGGCTGAGACCCAGTACTTC. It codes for CASSLRAETQYF.

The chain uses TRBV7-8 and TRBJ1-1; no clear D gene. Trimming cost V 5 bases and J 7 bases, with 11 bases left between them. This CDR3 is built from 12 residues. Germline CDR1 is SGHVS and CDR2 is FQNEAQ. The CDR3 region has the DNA TGTGCCAGCAGCCAGCTAGCGGGTGAAGCTTTCTTT. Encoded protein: CASSQLAGEAFF.

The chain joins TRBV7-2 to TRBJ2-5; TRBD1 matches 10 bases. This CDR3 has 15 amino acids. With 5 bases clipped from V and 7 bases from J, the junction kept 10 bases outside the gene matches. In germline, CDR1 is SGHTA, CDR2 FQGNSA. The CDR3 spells CASSHPDRGVRTQYF. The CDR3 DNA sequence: TGTGCCAGCAGCCACCCGGACAGGGGGGTTAGGACCCAGTACTTC.

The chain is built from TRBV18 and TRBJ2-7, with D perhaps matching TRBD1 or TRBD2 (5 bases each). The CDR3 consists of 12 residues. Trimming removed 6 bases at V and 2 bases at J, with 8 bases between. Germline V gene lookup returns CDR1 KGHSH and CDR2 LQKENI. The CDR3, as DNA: TGTGCCAGCTCCCAGGGAGCCTACGAGCAGTACTTC. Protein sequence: CASSQGAYEQYF. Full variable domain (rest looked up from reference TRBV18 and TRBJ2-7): NAGVMQNPRHLVRRRGQEARLRCSPMKGHSHVYWYRQLPEEGLKFMVYLQKENIIDESGMPKERFSAEFPKEGPSILRIQQVVRGDSAAYFCASSQGAYEQYFGPGTRLTVT.